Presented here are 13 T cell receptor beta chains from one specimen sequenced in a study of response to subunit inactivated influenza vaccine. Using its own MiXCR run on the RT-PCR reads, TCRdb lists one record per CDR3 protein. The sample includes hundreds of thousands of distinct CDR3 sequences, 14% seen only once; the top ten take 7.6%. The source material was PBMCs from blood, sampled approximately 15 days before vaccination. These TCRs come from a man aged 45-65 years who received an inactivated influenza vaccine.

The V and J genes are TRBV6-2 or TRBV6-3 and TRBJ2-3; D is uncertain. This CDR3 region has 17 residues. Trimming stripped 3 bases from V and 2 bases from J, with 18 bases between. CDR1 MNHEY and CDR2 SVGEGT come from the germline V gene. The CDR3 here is CASSYNSIRANTDTQYF. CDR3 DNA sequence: TGTGCCAGCAGTTATAACTCAATTAGGGCCAACACAGATACGCAGTATTTT.

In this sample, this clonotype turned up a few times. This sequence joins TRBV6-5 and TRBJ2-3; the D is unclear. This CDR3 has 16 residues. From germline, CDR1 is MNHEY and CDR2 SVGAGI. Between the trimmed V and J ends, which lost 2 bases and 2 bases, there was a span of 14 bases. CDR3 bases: TGTGCCAGCAGTTACGCGCTGGGCGGAGACACAGATACGCAGTATTTT. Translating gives CASSYALGGDTDTQYF.

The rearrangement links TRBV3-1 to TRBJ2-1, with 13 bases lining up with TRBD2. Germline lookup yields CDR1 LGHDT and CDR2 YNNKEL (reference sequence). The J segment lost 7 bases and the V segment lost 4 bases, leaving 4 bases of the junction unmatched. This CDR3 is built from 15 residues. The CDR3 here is CASSLTSGGPNEQFF. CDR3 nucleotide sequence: TGTGCCAGCAGCCTGACTAGCGGGGGGCCGAATGAGCAGTTCTTC.

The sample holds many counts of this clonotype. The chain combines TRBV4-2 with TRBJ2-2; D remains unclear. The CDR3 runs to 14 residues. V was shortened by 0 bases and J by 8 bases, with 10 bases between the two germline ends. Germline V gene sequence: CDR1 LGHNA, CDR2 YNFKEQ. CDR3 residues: CASSQDGAMGELFF. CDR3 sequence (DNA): TGTGCCAGCAGCCAAGATGGAGCGATGGGGGAGCTGTTTTTT.

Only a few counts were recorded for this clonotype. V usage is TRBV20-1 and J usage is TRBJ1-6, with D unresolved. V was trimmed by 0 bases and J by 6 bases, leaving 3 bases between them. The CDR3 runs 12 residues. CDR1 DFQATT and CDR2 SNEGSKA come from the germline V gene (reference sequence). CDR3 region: CSARDVNSPLHF. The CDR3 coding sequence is TGCAGTGCTAGAGATGTTAATTCACCCCTCCACTTT.

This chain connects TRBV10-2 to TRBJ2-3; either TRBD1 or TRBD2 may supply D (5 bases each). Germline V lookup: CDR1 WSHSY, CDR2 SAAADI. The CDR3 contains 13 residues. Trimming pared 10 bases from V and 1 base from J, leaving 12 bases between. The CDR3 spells CATGLGGTDTQYF. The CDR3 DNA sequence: TGCGCCACCGGCCTGGGGGGCACAGATACGCAGTATTTT.

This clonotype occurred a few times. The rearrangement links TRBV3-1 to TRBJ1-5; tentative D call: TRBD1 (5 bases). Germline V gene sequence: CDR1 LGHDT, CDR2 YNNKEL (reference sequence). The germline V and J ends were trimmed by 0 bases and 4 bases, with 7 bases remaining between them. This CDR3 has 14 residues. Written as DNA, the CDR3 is TGTGCCAGCAGCCAAGATTGGGGGAATCAGCCCCAGCATTTT. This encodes CASSQDWGNQPQHF.

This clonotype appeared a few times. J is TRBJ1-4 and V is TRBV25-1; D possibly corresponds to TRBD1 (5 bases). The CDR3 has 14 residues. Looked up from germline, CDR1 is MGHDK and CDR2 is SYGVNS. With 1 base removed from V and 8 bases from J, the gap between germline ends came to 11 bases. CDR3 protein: CASSEWSWGEKLFF. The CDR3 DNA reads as TGTGCCAGCAGTGAATGGAGTTGGGGCGAAAAACTGTTTTTT. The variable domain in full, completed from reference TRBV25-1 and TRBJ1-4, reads EADIYQTPRYLVIGTGKKITLECSQTMGHDKMYWYQQDPGMELHLIHYSYGVNSTEKGDLSSESTVSRIRTEHFPLTLESARPSHTSQYLCASSEWSWGEKLFFGSGTQLSVL.

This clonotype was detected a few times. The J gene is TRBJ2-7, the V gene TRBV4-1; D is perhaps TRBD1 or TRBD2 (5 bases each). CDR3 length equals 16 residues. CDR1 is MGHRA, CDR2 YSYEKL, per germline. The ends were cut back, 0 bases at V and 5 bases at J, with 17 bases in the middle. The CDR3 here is CASSQEVGRGVDEQYF. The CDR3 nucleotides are TGCGCCAGCAGCCAAGAGGTGGGACGCGGCGTCGACGAGCAGTACTTC.

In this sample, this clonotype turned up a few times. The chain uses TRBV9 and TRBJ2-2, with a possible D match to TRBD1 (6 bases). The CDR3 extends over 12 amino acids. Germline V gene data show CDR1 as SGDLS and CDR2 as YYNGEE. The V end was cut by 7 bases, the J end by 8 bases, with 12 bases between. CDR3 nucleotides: TGTGCCAGCGCTCAGGGGACGGGGGAGCTGTTTTTT. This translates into CASAQGTGELFF.

The CDR3 is CASSLAVGVRATYEQYF. DNA of the CDR3: TGTGCCAGCAGCCTGGCGGTAGGAGTTCGGGCGACCTACGAGCAGTACTTC. This chain joins TRBV5-5 and TRBJ2-7, with D hard to call. The CDR3 is made up of 17 amino acids. Germline CDR1 SGHKS, CDR2 YYEKEE (reference sequence). Trimming cost V 4 bases and J 2 bases, with 22 bases left between them.

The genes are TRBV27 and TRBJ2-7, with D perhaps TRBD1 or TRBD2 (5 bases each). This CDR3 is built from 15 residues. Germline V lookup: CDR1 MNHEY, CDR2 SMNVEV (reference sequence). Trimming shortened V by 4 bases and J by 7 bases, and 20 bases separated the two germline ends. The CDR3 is CASSSLLRRGGEQYF. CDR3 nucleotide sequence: TGTGCCAGCAGTTCTCTCCTGCGCCGGGGCGGAGAGCAGTACTTC.

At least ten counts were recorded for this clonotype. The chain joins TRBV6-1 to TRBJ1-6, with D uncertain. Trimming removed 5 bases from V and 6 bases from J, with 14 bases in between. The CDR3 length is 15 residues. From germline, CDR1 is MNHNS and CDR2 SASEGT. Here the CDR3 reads CASSLQIKANSPLHF. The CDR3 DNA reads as TGTGCCAGCAGTCTCCAGATTAAGGCTAATTCACCCCTCCACTTT.